The 6 T cell receptor beta chains listed next were all sequenced from one sample in a study of OX40 agonist ivuxolimab in advanced cancers. The data were produced by immunoSEQ multiplex PCR, yet TCRdb's version contains in-frame clones alone and is incomplete. The sample lists tens of thousands of clones, roughly 84% occurring once. Sequenced here: CD4+ or CD8+ T cells sorted from blood, sampled in a trial of the OX40 agonist ivuxolimab. Receptors were obtained from an adult with an advanced solid tumor such as melanoma, head and neck, liver or kidney cancer.

The chain couples TRBV5-1 to TRBJ1-1, with 9 positions matching TRBD1. This CDR3 region has 14 residues. From germline, CDR1 is SGHRS and CDR2 YFSETQ. Trimming cost V 3 bases and J 1 base; bases outside gene matches: 1. The CDR3 nucleotides are TGCGCCAGCAGCTGGGGACAGGGGAACACTGAAGCTTTCTTT. The encoded protein is CASSWGQGNTEAFF.

The V and J genes are TRBV6-5 and TRBJ1-2, with D maybe TRBD1 (6 bases). The CDR3 extends over 14 amino acids. Trimming shortened V by 6 bases and J by 7 bases, and 18 bases separated the two germline ends. Germline V gives CDR1 MNHEY, CDR2 SVGAGI. The CDR3 sequence is CASRAGTNTRGYTF. CDR3 sequence (DNA): TGTGCCAGCAGGGCCGGGACAAATACCCGTGGCTACACCTTC.

CDR3 sequence: CASSLFSGGAGNTGELFF. CDR3 nucleotides: TGTGCCAGCAGCTTGTTTAGCGGGGGGGCAGGGAACACCGGGGAGCTGTTTTTT. The chain recombines TRBV7-8 with TRBJ2-2, with 11 bases that match TRBD2. The CDR3 is 18 amino acids. The germline V gene encodes CDR1 SGHVS and CDR2 FQNEAQ. Unmatched junction bases numbered 7, after V lost 3 bases and J lost 1 base.

This sequence joins TRBV7-2 and TRBJ1-1; D ambiguous. The CDR3 spans 13 residues. V was pared by 5 bases and J by 5 bases, with 12 bases between. Germline V gene data show CDR1 as SGHTA and CDR2 as FQGNSA. DNA of the CDR3: TGTGCCAGCAGCCCCGTGGGTCGAACTGAAGCTTTCTTT. This sequence encodes CASSPVGRTEAFF.

This clone showed up just a few times. The V call is TRBV7-2, the J call TRBJ2-1; tentative D call: TRBD2 (6 bases). Germline CDR1 is SGHTA and CDR2 is FQGNSA. This CDR3 spans 14 amino acids. Trimming stripped 0 bases from V and 10 bases from J, with 13 bases between. The CDR3 sequence is CASSLAVLAAEQFF. DNA for the CDR3: TGTGCCAGCAGCTTAGCGGTACTAGCCGCCGAGCAGTTCTTC.

The rearrangement joins TRBV4-2 to TRBJ1-1; possible D gene TRBD1, 6 bases. V was shortened by 0 bases and J by 4 bases, with 18 bases between the two germline ends. The CDR3 loop spans 17 amino acids. The germline CDR1 and CDR2 sequences are LGHNA and YNFKEQ. The CDR3 region is CASSQELRGGSVTEAFF. CDR3 in DNA: TGTGCCAGCAGCCAAGAATTACGCGGGGGCTCGGTCACTGAAGCTTTCTTT.